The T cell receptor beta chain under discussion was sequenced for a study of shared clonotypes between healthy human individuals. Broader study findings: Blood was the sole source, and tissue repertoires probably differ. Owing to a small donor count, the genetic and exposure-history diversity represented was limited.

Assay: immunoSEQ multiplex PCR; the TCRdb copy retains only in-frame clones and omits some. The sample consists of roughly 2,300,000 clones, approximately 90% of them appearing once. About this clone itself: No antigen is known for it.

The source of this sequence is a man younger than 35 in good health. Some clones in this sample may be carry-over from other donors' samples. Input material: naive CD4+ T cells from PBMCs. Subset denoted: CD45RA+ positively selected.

The CDR3 loop reads CASSQAGLAGWDEQYF. DNA for the CDR3: TGCGCCAGCAGCCAGGCGGGACTAGCGGGGTGGGACGAGCAGTACTTC. The V and J genes are TRBV4-1 and TRBJ2-7; 13 bases line up with TRBD2. The V gene's germline CDR1 is MGHRA and CDR2 YSYEKL. The CDR3 loop spans 16 amino acids. Trimming removed 3 bases from V and 5 bases from J; junction bases left unmatched: 7.